This T cell receptor (beta chain) is drawn from a study of blood T cell repertoires in COVID-19. From germline, CDR1 is MNHNY and CDR2 SVGAGI (reference sequence). CDR3 length: 16 amino acids. V was pared by 4 bases and J by 5 bases, with 10 bases of the junction left unmatched. Produced via immunoSEQ multiplex PCR; TCRdb's table is partial and in-frame only. The data hold 150,000 or so clones, with 80% to 90% observed a single time. Specimen: peripheral blood. The chain recombines TRBV6-6 with TRBJ2-1; 8 bases map to TRBD2. This TCR was sampled from a woman aged 40 to 49 with acute or convalescent COVID-19. The CDR3 is CASSFKVTSEDNEQFF. For the CDR3, the DNA is TGTGCCAGCAGTTTCAAAGTGACTAGCGAGGACAATGAGCAGTTCTTC.